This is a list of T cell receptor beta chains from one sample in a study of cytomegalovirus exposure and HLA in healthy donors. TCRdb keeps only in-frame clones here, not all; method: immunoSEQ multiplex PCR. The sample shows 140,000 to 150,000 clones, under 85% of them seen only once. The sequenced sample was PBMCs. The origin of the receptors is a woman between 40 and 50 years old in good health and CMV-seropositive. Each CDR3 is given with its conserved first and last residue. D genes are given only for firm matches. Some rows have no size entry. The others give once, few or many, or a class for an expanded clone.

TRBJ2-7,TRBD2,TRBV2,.,CASSEPRNSGGSLYEQYF,TGTGCCAGCAGTGAACCCCGCAACTCGGGGGGTTCTTTGTACGAGCAGTACTTC
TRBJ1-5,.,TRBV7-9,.,CASSHEEGPDPKKAQHF,TGTGCCAGCAGCCACGAGGAGGGTCCCGACCCTAAAAAGGCCCAGCATTTT
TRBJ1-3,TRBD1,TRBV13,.,CASSLFHSVDRAAGNTIYF,TGTGCCAGCAGCTTATTCCACTCTGTCGACAGGGCGGCTGGAAACACCATATATTTT
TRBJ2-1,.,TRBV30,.,CAWTLYNEQFF,TGTGCCTGGACCCTATACAATGAGCAGTTCTTC
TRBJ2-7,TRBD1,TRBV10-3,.,CAISATGVRGEQYF,TGTGCCATCAGTGCGACAGGGGTAAGGGGCGAGCAGTACTTC
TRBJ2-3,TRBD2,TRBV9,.,CASSPRGAGRGSQDTQYF,TGTGCCAGCAGCCCCCGAGGGGCAGGGCGGGGGAGCCAAGATACGCAGTATTTT
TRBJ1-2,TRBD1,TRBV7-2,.,CASSLYRDRSVFTF,TGTGCCAGCAGCCTCTACCGGGACAGGAGTGTATTCACCTTC
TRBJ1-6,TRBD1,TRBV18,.,CASSPGTANYNSPLHF,TGTGCCAGCTCACCTGGGACAGCCAACTATAATTCACCCCTCCACTTT
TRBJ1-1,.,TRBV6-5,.,CASSRTEGEAFF,TGTGCCAGCAGCCGGACAGAAGGTGAAGCTTTCTTT
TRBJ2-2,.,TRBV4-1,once,CASSQFQGIGELFF,TGCGCCAGCAGCCAATTCCAGGGGATCGGGGAGCTGTTTTTT
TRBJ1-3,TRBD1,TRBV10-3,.,CAISEGSGGPSGNTIYF,TGTGCCATCAGTGAGGGGTCAGGGGGTCCCTCTGGAAACACCATATATTTT
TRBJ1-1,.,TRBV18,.,CASSPFIQGNTEAFF,TGTGCCAGCTCACCCTTTATACAGGGAAACACTGAAGCCTTCTTT
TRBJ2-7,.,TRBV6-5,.,CASSYSQQGWSYEQYF,TGTGCCAGCAGTTACTCTCAACAGGGATGGTCCTACGAGCAGTACTTC
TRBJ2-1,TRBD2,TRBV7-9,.,CASSLEGLAGNGEQFF,TGTGCCAGCAGCTTAGAGGGACTAGCGGGGAACGGTGAGCAGTTCTTC
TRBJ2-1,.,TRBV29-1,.,CSAGPSGGAYNEQFF,TGCAGCGCTGGCCCGTCGGGGGGCGCGTACAATGAGCAGTTCTTC
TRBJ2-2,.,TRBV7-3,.,CASSFRDTGELFF,TGTGCCAGCAGCTTCAGGGACACCGGGGAGCTGTTTTTT
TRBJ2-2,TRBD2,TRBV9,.,CASSSKTSGVNTGELFF,TGTGCCAGCAGCTCAAAGACTAGCGGGGTAAACACCGGGGAGCTGTTTTTT
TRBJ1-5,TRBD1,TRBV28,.,CASSTGDALGPQHF,TGTGCCAGCAGTACAGGGGACGCCCTTGGGCCCCAGCATTTT
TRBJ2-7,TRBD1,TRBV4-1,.,CASSQQQGADEQYF,TGCGCCAGCAGCCAACAGCAGGGGGCGGACGAGCAGTACTTC
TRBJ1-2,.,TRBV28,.,CATLTGYRGYTF,TGTGCCACCCTAACAGGGTACCGTGGCTACACCTTC
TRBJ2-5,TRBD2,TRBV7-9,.,CSSSANSGGETQYF,TGTTCCAGCAGCGCCAACTCCGGGGGGGAGACCCAGTACTTC
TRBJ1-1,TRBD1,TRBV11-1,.,CASSPADRVNTEAFF,TGTGCCAGCAGCCCAGCGGACAGGGTGAACACTGAAGCTTTCTTT